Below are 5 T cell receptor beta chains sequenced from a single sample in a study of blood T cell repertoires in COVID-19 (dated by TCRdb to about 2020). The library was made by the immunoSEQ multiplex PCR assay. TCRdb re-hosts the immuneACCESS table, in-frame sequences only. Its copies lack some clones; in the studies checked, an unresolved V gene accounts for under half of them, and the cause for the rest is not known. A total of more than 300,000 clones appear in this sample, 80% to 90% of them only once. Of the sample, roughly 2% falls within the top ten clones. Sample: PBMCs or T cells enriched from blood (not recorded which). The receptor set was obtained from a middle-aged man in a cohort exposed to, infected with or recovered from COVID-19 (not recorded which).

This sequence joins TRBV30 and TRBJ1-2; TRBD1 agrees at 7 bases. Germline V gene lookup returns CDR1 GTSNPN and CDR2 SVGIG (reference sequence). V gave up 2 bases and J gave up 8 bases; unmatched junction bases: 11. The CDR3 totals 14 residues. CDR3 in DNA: TGTGCCTGGAGTCCCCAGGGCAGGGGGGACGGCTACACCTTC. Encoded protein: CAWSPQGRGDGYTF.

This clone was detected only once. CDR3: CASSTGSKGYTF. Written as DNA, the CDR3 is TGTGCCAGCAGCACAGGGTCGAAAGGCTACACCTTC. V is TRBV7-9 and J is TRBJ1-2, with D perhaps TRBD1 (6 bases). Germline-derived CDR1 and CDR2 are SEHNR and FQNEAQ (reference sequence). This CDR3 has 12 residues. V lost 5 bases, J lost 8 bases, and 12 bases lay in between.

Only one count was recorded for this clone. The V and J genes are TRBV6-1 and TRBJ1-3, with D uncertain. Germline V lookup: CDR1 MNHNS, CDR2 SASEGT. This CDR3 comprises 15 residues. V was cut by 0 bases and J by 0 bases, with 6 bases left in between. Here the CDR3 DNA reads TGTGCCAGCAGTGAAGCTGAAGCCTCTGGAAACACCATATATTTT. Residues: CASSEAEASGNTIYF.

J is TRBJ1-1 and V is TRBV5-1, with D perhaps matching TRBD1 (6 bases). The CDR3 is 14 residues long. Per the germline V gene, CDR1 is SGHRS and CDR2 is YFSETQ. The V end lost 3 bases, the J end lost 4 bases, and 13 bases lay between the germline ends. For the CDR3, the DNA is TGCGCCAGCAGCTCCGAAGGGGGTACCACTGAAGCTTTCTTT. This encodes CASSSEGGTTEAFF.

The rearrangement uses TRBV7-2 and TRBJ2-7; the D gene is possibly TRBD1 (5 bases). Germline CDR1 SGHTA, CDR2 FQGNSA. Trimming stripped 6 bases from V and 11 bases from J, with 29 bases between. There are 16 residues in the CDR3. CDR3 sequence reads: CASRKTLGAISPPEYF. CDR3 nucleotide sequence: TGTGCCAGCAGGAAAACATTAGGGGCCATTAGTCCTCCGGAGTACTTC. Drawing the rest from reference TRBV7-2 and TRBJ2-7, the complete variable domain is GAGVSQSPSNKVTEKGKDVELRCDPISGHTALYWYRQSLGQGLEFLIYFQGNSAPDKSGLPSDRFSAERTGGSVSTLTIQRTQQEDSAVYLCASRKTLGAISPPEYFGPGTRLTVT.